The 9 T cell receptor beta chains in this list originate from one sample, sequenced in a study of molecular identifiers for immune sequencing clone quantification. TCRdb re-called the PCR reads through MiXCR, storing one row per CDR3 protein. The data hold roughly 90,000 distinct CDR3 sequences, with 20% to 25% observed a single time. Sequenced input: naive CD8+ T cells from blood, with Jurkat cell RNA spiked in. Described subset: FACS-sorted CD8+CD4-CCR7+CD45RA+ naive T cells. The origin of the receptors is a human donor in good health. Some libraries in this study had Jurkat cell RNA spiked in.

Here the CDR3 DNA reads TGTGCCAGCAGCCCATTAGGTGGGCGAGGCACAGATACGCAGTATTTT. As protein: CASSPLGGRGTDTQYF. The chain has TRBV27 and TRBJ2-3; D not resolved. The CDR3 has 16 residues. V was pared by 6 bases and J by 1 base, with 17 bases between. Germline V gene lookup returns CDR1 MNHEY and CDR2 SMNVEV (reference sequence).

This clonotype was detected many times. V and J are TRBV12-3 or TRBV12-4 and TRBJ2-3, with TRBD2 identical over 13 bases. The CDR3 is made up of 16 amino acids. V lost 4 bases and J lost 5; bases outside the gene matches: 6. The CDR3, as DNA: TGTGCCAGCAGTTCCGGACTAGCGGGGGTCCGAGATACGCAGTATTTT. Translated: CASSSGLAGVRDTQYF.

With regard to this clonotype: One end of the junction fails to match germline, which may point to a read error. V and J are TRBV7-9 and TRBJ2-7; the D is unclear. The CDR3 runs 12 residues. Germline loops: CDR1 SEHNR, CDR2 FQNEAQ (reference sequence). The CDR3 spells CASGLYSYEQYF. The CDR3 coding sequence is TGTGCCAGCGGCTTATATAGTTACGAGCAGTACTTC.

There are a few counts of this clonotype. The chain combines TRBV12-5 with TRBJ2-7; D not resolved. CDR3 length equals 12 residues. Per germline, CDR1 LGHNT and CDR2 FRNRAP. V was clipped by 6 bases and J by 4 bases, with 10 bases between them. The CDR3 loop is CASGPSQYEQYF. DNA for the CDR3: TGTGCTAGTGGCCCCTCTCAGTACGAGCAGTACTTC.

This sequence joins TRBV6-5 and TRBJ2-7; D may match TRBD1 or TRBD2 (6 bases each). V was pared by 5 bases and J by 3 bases, with 17 bases between. CDR1 is MNHEY and CDR2 is SVGAGI in the germline V gene. The CDR3 runs to 15 residues. CDR3 sequence reads: CASSKDNGGHYEQYF. The CDR3 region has the DNA TGTGCCAGCAGTAAAGACAACGGGGGCCACTACGAGCAGTACTTC.

Remarks on this clonotype: A much larger clone lies a single base off, so this may be a read error. The chain joins TRBV28 to TRBJ2-3; TRBD2 aligns across 9 bases. The CDR3 covers 16 residues. Germline assignment: CDR1 MDHEN and CDR2 SYDVKM. The CDR3 protein is CASSSAGGASTDTQCF. The DNA for the CDR3 is TGTGCCAGCAGTTCTGCGGGAGGGGCCTCCACAGATACGCAGTGTTTT. The full variable domain, its missing parts supplied by reference TRBV28 and TRBJ2-3, is DVKVTQSSRYLVKRTGEKVFLECVQDMDHENMFWYRQDPGLGLRLIYFSYDVKMKEKGDIPEGYSVSREKKERFSLILESASTNQTSMYLCASSSAGGASTDTQCFGPGTRLTVL.

This clonotype has only a few counts. This chain joins TRBV20-1 and TRBJ2-3; D gene unclear. V dropped 5 bases and J dropped 0 bases, with 12 bases sitting between them. The germline V gene encodes CDR1 DFQATT and CDR2 SNEGSKA (reference sequence). This CDR3 is built from 14 residues. CDR3 sequence: CSAPTESSTDTQYF. The CDR3 DNA reads as TGCAGTGCTCCTACAGAATCTAGCACAGATACGCAGTATTTT.

Details on this clonotype: Just one base apart from a much larger clone, this may be a read error. The chain joins TRBV6-5 to TRBJ1-1, with D maybe TRBD1 (5 bases). The CDR3 loop spans 15 amino acids. Trimming pared 0 bases from V and 7 bases from J, leaving 15 bases between. Germline CDR1 MNHEY, CDR2 SVGAGI. The CDR3 region is CASSYSRFLDIEAFF. CDR3 bases: TGTGCCAGCAGTTACTCTAGGTTTCTGGACATTGAAGCTTTCTTT.

On this clonotype itself: A junction boundary mismatches the germline segment, possibly from a read error. The chain has TRBV6-5 and TRBJ2-3, with 9 bases that match TRBD1. The CDR3 contains 19 residues. CDR1 and CDR2 from the germline V gene are MNHEY and SVGAGI. For the CDR3, the DNA is TGTGCCAGCAGACCCACGTGGGGGGACAGGGACGGGAGAACAGGTACGCAGTATTTT. Residues: CASRPTWGDRDGRTGTQYF.